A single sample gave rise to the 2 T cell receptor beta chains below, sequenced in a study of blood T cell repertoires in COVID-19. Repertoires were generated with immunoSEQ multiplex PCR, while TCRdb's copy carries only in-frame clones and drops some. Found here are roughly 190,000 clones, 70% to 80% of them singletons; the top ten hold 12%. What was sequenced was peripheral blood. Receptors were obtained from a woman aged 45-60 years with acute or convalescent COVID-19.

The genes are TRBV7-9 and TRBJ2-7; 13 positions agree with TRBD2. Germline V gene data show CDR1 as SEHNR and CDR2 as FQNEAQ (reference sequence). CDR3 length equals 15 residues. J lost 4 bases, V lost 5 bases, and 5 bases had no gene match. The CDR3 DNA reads TGTGCCAGCAGCCTCCGGACTAGCGGGAGATACGAGCAGTACTTC. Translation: CASSLRTSGRYEQYF.

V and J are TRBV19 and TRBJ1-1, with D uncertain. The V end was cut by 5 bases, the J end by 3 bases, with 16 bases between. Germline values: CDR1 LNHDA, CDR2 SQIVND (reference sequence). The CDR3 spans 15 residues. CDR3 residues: CASSQNQVVHTEAFF. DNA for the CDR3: TGTGCCAGTAGTCAGAACCAGGTCGTACACACTGAAGCTTTCTTT.